The present T cell receptor (beta chain) was sequenced within a study of tumor-infiltrating lymphocytes in primary liver carcinoma (dated 2017 in TCRdb). As for the study more broadly: Surgical resection was performed in China between late 2015 and early 2016 on about 5 patients with histopathologically diagnosed primary liver carcinoma. TCRbeta repertoire sequencing covered roughly 35 specimens from 5 patients: about 25 tumor regions, 5 adjacent noncancerous liver tissues and 5 peripheral blood samples. Repertoires from technical replicates were highly reproducible, with mean shared-clone rates approximately 0.92 and correlation coefficients above 0.95. Each sample produced about 3.5 to 7.13 million productive TCRbeta reads, and read depth showed no significant difference between tissue types. The study combined TCRbeta repertoire sequencing, expression microarrays and whole-exome sequencing across five regions of each liver tumor, with adjacent normal tissue and blood. Tumors of the five patients were stage T1-T3 N0M0 with maximum diameters of roughly 4.2 to 11 cm. Of the five patients, three men and two women aged 30 to 69 years, four had hepatocellular carcinoma and one had combined HCC and intrahepatic cholangiocarcinoma. Paper-wide results and their limitations: Only the TCR beta chain was sequenced, so true repertoire diversity is likely underestimated because unpaired alpha chains were not captured. Bulk unsorted samples precluded comparing CD4+ and CD8+ T cell repertoires. The top 250 clones made up a significantly larger repertoire fraction in tumors than in blood (p = 0.039). Repertoire overlap was higher between tumor regions (mean about 35%) than tumor-adjacent (roughly 17%) or tumor-blood (14%) pairs, consistent with antigen-driven expansion. Only a few patients were included in the study, and the authors note that the findings should be validated in a larger study.

A note on this clonotype: This receptor's antigen is unknown. The junction departs from germline at one end; a sequencing error may be responsible.

Using a constant-region primer and ProtoScript II reverse transcriptase, TCRbeta-specific cDNA was reverse-transcribed from around 500 ng total RNA. The TCRbeta libraries were prepared through three rounds of nested multiplex PCR following a slightly modified ARM-PCR procedure. The first two PCR rounds used multiplex TRBV1-TRBV30 forward primers with a Cbeta reverse primer, each for approximately 11 cycles. Sample barcodes and Illumina adapters were added in a final 25-cycle PCR using Deep VentR polymerase. Amplicons of 200-500 bp were gel-purified with a QIAquick gel extraction kit before sequencing. The TCRbeta amplicons were sequenced with 250-bp paired-end reads on an Illumina HiSeq 2500. In the authors' own workflow: Reads were quality-trimmed with Trimmomatic v0.33, and paired reads were merged with FLASH v1.2.11 to recover full CDR3 sequences. MiGEC v1.2.1b assigned V, D and J germline segments to the rearranged TCRbeta sequences. Clonotype statistics and Shannon-Wiener diversity indices were computed with VDJtools v1.0.0. To reduce sampling bias, subsequent analyses other than the diversity analysis used only the 250 most abundant clonotypes in each sample. Using fastp at Q25 and MiXCR, TCRdb reprocessed the public reads and kept productive beta chains. Identical CDR3 protein sequences are pooled into one entry, listed with their most common genes and DNA. TCRdb's processing, not the authors', yielded these V and J calls. The sample contains fewer than 350,000 distinct CDR3 sequences, about 60% of them found a single time. The top ten constitute roughly 9% of the sample.

RNA from unsorted whole blood was extracted with TRIzol reagent, and germline DNA was obtained with the DNeasy Blood & Tissue kit. Patients had chronic HBV infection and were treatment-naive at sampling. Around 3.9 milliliters of peripheral blood were collected into K2EDTA tubes before surgery. Looking up the germline V gene yields CDR1 MNHNS and CDR2 SASEGT. The CDR3 contains 12 residues, cysteine and phenylalanine counted. The sequence is cut down to CDR3 DNA, 36 bases in frame from base 1. The specimen was peripheral blood. The sequence came from a man aged 35-49 years with primary liver carcinoma and hepatitis B virus infection. In this chain, TRBV6-1 is recombined with TRBJ2-5; no D segment can be confidently identified. At the DNA level, the sequence is TGTGCCAGCGTGGCAGCTCTAGAGACCCAATACTTC. Its coded protein is CASVAALETQYF.